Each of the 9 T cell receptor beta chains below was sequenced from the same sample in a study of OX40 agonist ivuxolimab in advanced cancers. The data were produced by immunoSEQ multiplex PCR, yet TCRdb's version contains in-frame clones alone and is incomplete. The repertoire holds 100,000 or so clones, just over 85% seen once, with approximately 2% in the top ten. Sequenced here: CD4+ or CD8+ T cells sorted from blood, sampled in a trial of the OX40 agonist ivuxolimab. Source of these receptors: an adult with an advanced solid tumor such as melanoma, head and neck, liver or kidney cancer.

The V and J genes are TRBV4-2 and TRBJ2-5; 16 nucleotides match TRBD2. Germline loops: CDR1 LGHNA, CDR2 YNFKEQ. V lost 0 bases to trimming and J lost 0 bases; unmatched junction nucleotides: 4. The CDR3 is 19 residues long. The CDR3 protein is CASSQDPGLAGGDQETQYF. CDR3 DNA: TGTGCCAGCAGCCAAGACCCGGGACTAGCGGGAGGGGACCAAGAGACCCAGTACTTC.

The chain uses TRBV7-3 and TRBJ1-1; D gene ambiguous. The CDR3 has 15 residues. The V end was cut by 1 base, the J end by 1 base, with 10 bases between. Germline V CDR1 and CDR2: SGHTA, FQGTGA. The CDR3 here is CASSLNPNQNTEAFF. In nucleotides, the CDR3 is TGTGCCAGCAGCTTAAATCCCAATCAGAACACTGAAGCTTTCTTT.

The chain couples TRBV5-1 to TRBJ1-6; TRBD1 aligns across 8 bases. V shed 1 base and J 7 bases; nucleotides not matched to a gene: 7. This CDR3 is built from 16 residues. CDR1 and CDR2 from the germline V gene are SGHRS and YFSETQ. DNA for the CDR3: TGCGCCAGCAGCTTGCAGGGGGCAGTTGAAAATTCACCCCTCCACTTT. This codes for CASSLQGAVENSPLHF.

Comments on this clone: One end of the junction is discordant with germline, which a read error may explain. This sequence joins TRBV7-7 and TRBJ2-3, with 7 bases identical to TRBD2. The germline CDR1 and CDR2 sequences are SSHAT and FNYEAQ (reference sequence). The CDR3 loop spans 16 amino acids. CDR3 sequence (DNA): TGTGCTAGCAGCTTCTCCAGCGGGAAAGACACAGATACGCAGTATTTT. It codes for CASSFSSGKDTDTQYF.

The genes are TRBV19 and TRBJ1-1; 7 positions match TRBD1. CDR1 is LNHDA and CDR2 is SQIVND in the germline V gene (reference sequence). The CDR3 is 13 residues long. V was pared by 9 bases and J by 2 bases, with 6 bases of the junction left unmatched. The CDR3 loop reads CASRDRPNTEAFF. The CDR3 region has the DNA TGTGCCAGCAGGGACAGACCTAACACTGAAGCTTTCTTT.

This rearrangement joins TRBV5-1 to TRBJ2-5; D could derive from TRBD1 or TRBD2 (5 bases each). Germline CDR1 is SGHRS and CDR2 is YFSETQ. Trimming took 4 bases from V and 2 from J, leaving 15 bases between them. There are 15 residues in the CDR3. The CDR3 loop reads CASSEGHRVQETQYF. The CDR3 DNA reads TGCGCCAGCAGCGAGGGGCACAGAGTTCAAGAGACCCAGTACTTC.

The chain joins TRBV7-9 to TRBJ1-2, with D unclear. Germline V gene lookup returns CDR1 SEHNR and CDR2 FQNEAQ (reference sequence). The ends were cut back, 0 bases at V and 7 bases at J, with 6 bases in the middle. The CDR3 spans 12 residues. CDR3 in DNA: TGTGCCAGCAGCTTAGCCCGTGGTGGCTACACCTTC. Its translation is CASSLARGGYTF.

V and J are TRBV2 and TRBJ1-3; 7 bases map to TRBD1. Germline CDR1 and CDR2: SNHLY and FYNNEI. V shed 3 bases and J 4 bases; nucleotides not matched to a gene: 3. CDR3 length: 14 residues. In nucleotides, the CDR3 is TGTGCCAGCAGTGACCGGGGACAGGGAAACACCATATATTTT. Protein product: CASSDRGQGNTIYF. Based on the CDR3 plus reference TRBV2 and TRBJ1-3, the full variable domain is EPEVTQTPSHQVTQMGQEVILRCVPISNHLYFYWYRQILGQKVEFLVSFYNNEISEKSEIFDDQFSVERPDGSNFTLKIRSTKLEDSAMYFCASSDRGQGNTIYFGEGSWLTVV.

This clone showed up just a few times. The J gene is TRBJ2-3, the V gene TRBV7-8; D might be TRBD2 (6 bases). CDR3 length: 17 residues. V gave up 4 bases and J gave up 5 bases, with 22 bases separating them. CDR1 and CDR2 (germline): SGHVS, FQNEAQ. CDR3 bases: TGTGCCAGCAGCTCCCCTTGGGGGAGGTTGGGGGAAGATACGCAGTATTTT. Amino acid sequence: CASSSPWGRLGEDTQYF.